Listed here are 18 T cell receptor beta chains from one sample, sequenced in a study of blood T cells in healthy people across ages. Alongside a J-beta primer mix, a sample-barcoded 5' primer served in a second PCR lasting about 7 to 11 cycles. From the 5' RACE reads, TCRdb called clonotypes with MiXCR, one entry per CDR3 protein. The sample shows about 1.8 million distinct CDR3 sequences, about 50% of them seen only once. The sample taken for sequencing was blood. The receptor source for this set is a middle-aged woman in good health.

This clonotype was recorded once. V and J are TRBV3-1 and TRBJ2-1, with 8 bases aligning to TRBD2. Germline V gene lookup returns CDR1 LGHDT and CDR2 YNNKEL (reference sequence). The V gene end was trimmed by 2 bases and the J gene end by 0 bases; junction bases not matched to a gene: 9. The CDR3 has 18 residues. The CDR3 spells CASSQPRGAGGSYNEQFF. The CDR3, as DNA: TGTGCCAGCAGCCAACCCCGGGGGGCGGGGGGCTCCTACAATGAGCAGTTCTTC.

J is TRBJ2-4 and V is TRBV2; 7 bases are a match to TRBD2. Germline V gene data show CDR1 as SNHLY and CDR2 as FYNNEI. V shed 10 bases, J shed 13 bases, and the junction held 13 bases outside the gene matches. The CDR3 is made up of 12 amino acids. The CDR3 region has the DNA TGTGCCAAAGCAGGACTAGGAGGGGAGCAGTACTTC. Its translation is CAKAGLGGEQYF.

The genes are TRBV4-2 and TRBJ2-3; the D is unclear. Germline-derived CDR1 and CDR2 are LGHNA and YNFKEQ. This CDR3 has 13 residues. V was clipped by 0 bases and J by 10 bases, with 11 bases between them. The CDR3 here is CASSQELTNAQYF. For the CDR3, the DNA is TGTGCCAGCAGCCAAGAGTTGACAAACGCGCAGTATTTT.

There are a few counts of this clonotype. V and J are TRBV5-6 and TRBJ2-7, with D unresolved. Looked up from germline, CDR1 is SGHDT and CDR2 is YYEEEE. Trimming shortened V by 0 bases and J by 2 bases, and 12 bases separated the two germline ends. CDR3 size: 15 residues. The CDR3: CASSLEGYSPYEQYF. In DNA form, the CDR3 reads TGTGCCAGCAGCTTGGAAGGGTACTCGCCCTACGAGCAGTACTTC.

The chain employs TRBV27 and TRBJ2-1, with D possibly being TRBD1 or TRBD2 (5 bases each). CDR1 is MNHEY and CDR2 is SMNVEV in the germline V gene (reference sequence). The CDR3 extends over 16 amino acids. V was trimmed by 2 bases and J by 13 bases, leaving 24 bases between them. In DNA form, the CDR3 reads TGTGCCAGCAGTTTAAAGGGACCGCTTTACCAAGAGACCCAGTTCTTC. The encoded protein is CASSLKGPLYQETQFF.

The chain has TRBV15 and TRBJ2-3; 9 positions agree with TRBD1. The CDR3 is 16 residues long. The germline gives CDR1 LNHNV, CDR2 YYDKDF (reference sequence). After removal of 5 bases from V and 4 bases from J, the junction contained 10 bases not matched to a gene. The CDR3 nucleotides are TGTGCCACCAGCCGGGGAGACAGGGGGTTCTCAGATACGCAGTATTTT. This encodes CATSRGDRGFSDTQYF.

The table lists this clonotype with a few counts. V usage is TRBV28 and J usage is TRBJ2-1, with D unclear. V was clipped by 4 bases and J by 2 bases, with 12 bases between them. The length of the CDR3 is 15 residues. Germline V gene sequence: CDR1 MDHEN, CDR2 SYDVKM. CDR3 bases: TGTGCCAGCAGTTGGGCCGGGCAGGCCTACAATGAGCAGTTCTTC. It specifies CASSWAGQAYNEQFF.

This clonotype was detected only a few times. This sequence joins TRBV7-2 and TRBJ2-4; D unresolved. V was clipped by 5 bases and J by 1 base, with 12 bases between them. Germline V gene sequence: CDR1 SGHTA, CDR2 FQGNSA. The CDR3 covers 15 residues. This chain's CDR3 is CASSPVALAKNIQYF. CDR3 in DNA: TGTGCCAGCAGCCCGGTGGCCCTCGCCAAAAACATTCAGTACTTC.

This chain uses TRBV4-3 with TRBJ2-4, with D perhaps being TRBD1 or TRBD2 (5 bases each). This CDR3 is 16 amino acids long. Germline V gene lookup returns CDR1 LGHNA and CDR2 YSLEER. V was shortened by 0 bases and J by 8 bases, with 17 bases between the two germline ends. Written as DNA, the CDR3 is TGCGCCAGCAGCCAAGATCGGCTGAGGGGCCAGGACATTCAGTACTTC. Its protein is CASSQDRLRGQDIQYF.

This CDR3 reads CSARDLENTGELFF. The CDR3 DNA reads TGCAGTGCTAGAGATCTCGAGAACACCGGGGAGCTGTTTTTT. V and J are TRBV20-1 and TRBJ2-2; unclear D gene. Germline CDR1 is DFQATT and CDR2 is SNEGSKA (reference sequence). Trimming removed 0 bases from V and 1 base from J, with 6 bases in between. This CDR3 spans 14 amino acids.

This chain links TRBV5-6 with TRBJ2-1; TRBD2 aligns across 13 bases. Germline V gene sequence: CDR1 SGHDT, CDR2 YYEEEE. With V trimmed by 2 bases and J by 1 base, 3 bases remained unmatched. The CDR3 is 17 residues long. The chain's CDR3 is CASSFGLAGESYNEQFF. The CDR3, as DNA: TGTGCCAGCAGCTTCGGACTAGCGGGGGAATCCTACAATGAGCAGTTCTTC.

The chain carries TRBV4-3 and TRBJ1-4, with D unresolved. The CDR3 sequence is 15 residues long. Trimming pared 0 bases from V and 7 bases from J, leaving 12 bases between. CDR1 is LGHNA and CDR2 is YSLEER in the germline V gene. CDR3 nucleotides: TGCGCCAGCAGCCAAGATCAGGCTTTCAGTGAAAAACTGTTTTTT. Protein: CASSQDQAFSEKLFF.

The chain joins TRBV5-6 to TRBJ2-5; either TRBD1 or TRBD2 may supply D (5 bases each). This CDR3 spans 15 amino acids. Germline V gives CDR1 SGHDT, CDR2 YYEEEE. V was trimmed by 1 base and J by 2 bases, leaving 12 bases between them. The CDR3 DNA is TGTGCCAGCAGCTTGACCCGGGACCGTCAAGAGACCCAGTACTTC. Translated, it gives CASSLTRDRQETQYF.

This clonotype was picked up a small number of times. The chain employs TRBV27 and TRBJ2-7, with 9 bases lining up with TRBD1. Germline CDR1 is MNHEY and CDR2 is SMNVEV (reference sequence). Germline trimming cut 5 bases from V and 0 bases from J; bases unmatched to any gene: 8. This CDR3 is built from 16 residues. CDR3 bases: TGTGCCAGCAGTAGGACAGGGGCCCTGAGCTCCTACGAGCAGTACTTC. It specifies CASSRTGALSSYEQYF.

The genes are TRBV24-1 and TRBJ2-5, with 9 bases identical to TRBD1. The J segment lost 5 bases and the V segment lost 2 bases, leaving 5 bases of the junction unmatched. The germline V gene encodes CDR1 KGHDR and CDR2 SFDVKD. CDR3 length: 15 residues. The CDR3 DNA sequence: TGTGCCACCAGTGATTCTGGGACAGGGTGGGAGACCCAGTACTTC. It encodes CATSDSGTGWETQYF.

V is TRBV20-1 and J is TRBJ1-1, with 10 bases identical to TRBD1. The CDR3 has 12 amino acids. Germline CDR1 is DFQATT and CDR2 is SNEGSKA (reference sequence). Trimming at V came to 6 bases and at J to 8 bases, leaving 6 bases not matched to a gene. CDR3 loop: CSARQGAREAFF. The DNA of the CDR3 is TGCAGTGCCAGACAGGGGGCGCGGGAAGCTTTCTTT.

The chain combines TRBV28 with TRBJ2-3; 7 bases are a match to TRBD1. V shed 6 bases, J shed 2 bases, and the junction held 8 bases outside the gene matches. The CDR3 consists of 15 residues. Germline values: CDR1 MDHEN, CDR2 SYDVKM. The CDR3: CASSEPGQYTDTQYF. The CDR3, as DNA: TGTGCCAGCAGCGAGCCGGGACAGTACACAGATACGCAGTATTTT. The full variable domain, with the rest looked up from reference TRBV28 and TRBJ2-3, is DVKVTQSSRYLVKRTGEKVFLECVQDMDHENMFWYRQDPGLGLRLIYFSYDVKMKEKGDIPEGYSVSREKKERFSLILESASTNQTSMYLCASSEPGQYTDTQYFGPGTRLTVL.

The V gene is TRBV6-1, the J gene TRBJ1-2; maybe TRBD1 (5 bases). CDR1 MNHNS and CDR2 SASEGT come from the germline V gene. This CDR3 contains 14 residues. Trimming left V 2 bases short and J 4 bases short, with 11 bases between. In DNA form, the CDR3 reads TGTGCCAGCAGTGAACTTCTAGGGGTCTATGGCTACACCTTC. It specifies CASSELLGVYGYTF.